This TCR beta chain was sequenced in a study of shared clonotypes between healthy human individuals. J lost 4 bases, V lost 5 bases, and 8 bases had no gene match. CDR1 LGHNA and CDR2 YSLEER come from the germline V gene. The CDR3 spans 15 residues. Notes on the study in general: Tissues were not sampled, only blood, and their repertoires likely differ.

Produced via immunoSEQ multiplex PCR; TCRdb's table is partial and in-frame only. The sample records about a million clones, approximately 75% being singletons. Note on this clone: What it recognizes is unknown.

The sample consisted of memory CD4+ T cells from PBMCs. Subset: CD45RA-negative fraction. V gene TRBV4-3 combines with J gene TRBJ1-5; 7 bases map to TRBD1. This receptor was obtained from a man aged 18 to 35 in good health. Some clones in this sample may be carry-over from other donors' samples. The chain's CDR3 is CASSRSTGRNQPQHF. The DNA of the CDR3 is TGCGCCAGCAGCAGGTCGACAGGGCGAAATCAGCCCCAGCATTTT.